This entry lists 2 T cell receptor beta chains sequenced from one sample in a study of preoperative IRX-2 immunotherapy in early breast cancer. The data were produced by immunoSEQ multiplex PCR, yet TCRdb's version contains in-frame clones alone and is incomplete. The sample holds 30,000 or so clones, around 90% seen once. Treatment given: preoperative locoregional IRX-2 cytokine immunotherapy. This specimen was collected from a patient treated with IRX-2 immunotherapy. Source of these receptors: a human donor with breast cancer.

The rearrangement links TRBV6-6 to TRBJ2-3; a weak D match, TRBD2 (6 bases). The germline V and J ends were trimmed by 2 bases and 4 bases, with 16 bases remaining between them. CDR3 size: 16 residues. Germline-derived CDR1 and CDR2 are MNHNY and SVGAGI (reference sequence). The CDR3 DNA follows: TGTGCCAGCAGTTACGGAGCGGGCATGGGGGCAGATACGCAGTATTTT. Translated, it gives CASSYGAGMGADTQYF.

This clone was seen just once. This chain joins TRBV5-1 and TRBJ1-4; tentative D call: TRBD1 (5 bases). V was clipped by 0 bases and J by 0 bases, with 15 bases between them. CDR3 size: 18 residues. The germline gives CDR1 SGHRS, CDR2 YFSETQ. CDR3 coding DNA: TGCGCCAGCAGCTTGGGTATTTGGGGGGTCGCAACTAATGAAAAACTGTTTTTT. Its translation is CASSLGIWGVATNEKLFF. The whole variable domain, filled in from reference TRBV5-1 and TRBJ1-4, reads KAGVTQTPRYLIKTRGQQVTLSCSPISGHRSVSWYQQTPGQGLQFLFEYFSETQRNKGNFPGRFSGRQFSNSRSEMNVSTLELGDSALYLCASSLGIWGVATNEKLFFGSGTQLSVL.